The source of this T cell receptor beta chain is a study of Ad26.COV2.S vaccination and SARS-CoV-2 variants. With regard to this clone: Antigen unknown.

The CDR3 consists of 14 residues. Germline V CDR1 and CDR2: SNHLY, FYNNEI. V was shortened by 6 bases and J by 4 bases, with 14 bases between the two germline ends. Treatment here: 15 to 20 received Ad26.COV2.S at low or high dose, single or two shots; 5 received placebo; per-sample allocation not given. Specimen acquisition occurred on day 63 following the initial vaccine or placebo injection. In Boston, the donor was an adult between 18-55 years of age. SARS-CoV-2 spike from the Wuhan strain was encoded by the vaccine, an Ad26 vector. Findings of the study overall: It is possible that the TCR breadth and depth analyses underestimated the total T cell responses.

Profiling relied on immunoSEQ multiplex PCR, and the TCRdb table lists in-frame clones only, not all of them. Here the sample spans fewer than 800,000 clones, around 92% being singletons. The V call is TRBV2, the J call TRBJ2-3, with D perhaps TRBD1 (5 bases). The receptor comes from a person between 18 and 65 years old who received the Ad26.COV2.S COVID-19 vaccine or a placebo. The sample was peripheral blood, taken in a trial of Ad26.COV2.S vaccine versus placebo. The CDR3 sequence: CASRRQGGADTQYF. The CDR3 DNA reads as TGTGCCAGCAGGCGGCAGGGTGGGGCAGATACGCAGTATTTT. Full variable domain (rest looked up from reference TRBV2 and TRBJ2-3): EPEVTQTPSHQVTQMGQEVILRCVPISNHLYFYWYRQILGQKVEFLVSFYNNEISEKSEIFDDQFSVERPDGSNFTLKIRSTKLEDSAMYFCASRRQGGADTQYFGPGTRLTVL.